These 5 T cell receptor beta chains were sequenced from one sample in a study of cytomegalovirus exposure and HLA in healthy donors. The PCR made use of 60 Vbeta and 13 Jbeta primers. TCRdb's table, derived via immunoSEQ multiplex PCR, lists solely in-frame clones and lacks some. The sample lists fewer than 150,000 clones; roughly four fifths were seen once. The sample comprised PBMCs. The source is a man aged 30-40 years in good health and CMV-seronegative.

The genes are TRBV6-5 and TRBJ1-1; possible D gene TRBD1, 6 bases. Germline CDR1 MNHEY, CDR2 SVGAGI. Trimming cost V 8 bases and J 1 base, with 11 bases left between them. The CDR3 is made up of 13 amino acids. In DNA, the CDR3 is TGTGCCAGCCTCAGGGGACCGAACACTGAAGCTTTCTTT. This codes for CASLRGPNTEAFF.

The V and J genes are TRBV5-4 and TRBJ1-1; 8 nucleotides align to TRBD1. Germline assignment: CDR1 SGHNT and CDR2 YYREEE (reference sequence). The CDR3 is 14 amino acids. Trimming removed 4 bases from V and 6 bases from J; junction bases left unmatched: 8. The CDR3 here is CASSGMTGVPEAFF. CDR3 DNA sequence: TGTGCCAGCAGCGGAATGACAGGGGTCCCTGAAGCTTTCTTT.

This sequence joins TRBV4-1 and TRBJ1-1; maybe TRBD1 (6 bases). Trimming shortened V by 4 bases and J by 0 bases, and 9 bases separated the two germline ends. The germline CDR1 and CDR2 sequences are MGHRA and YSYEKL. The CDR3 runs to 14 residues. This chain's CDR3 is CASSPGQMNTEAFF. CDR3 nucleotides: TGCGCCAGCAGCCCGGGACAAATGAACACTGAAGCTTTCTTT.

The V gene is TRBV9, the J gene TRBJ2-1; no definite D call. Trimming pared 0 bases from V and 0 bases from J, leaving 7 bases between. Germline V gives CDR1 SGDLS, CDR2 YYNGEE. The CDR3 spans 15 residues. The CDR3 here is CASSVATDSYNEQFF. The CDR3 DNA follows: TGTGCCAGCAGCGTAGCTACTGACTCCTACAATGAGCAGTTCTTC.

The CDR3 spells CSVVPQGDTQYF. The CDR3 DNA follows: TGCAGCGTCGTACCACAGGGAGATACGCAGTATTTT. This chain uses TRBV29-1 with TRBJ2-3, with D perhaps matching TRBD1 (6 bases). Per the germline V gene, CDR1 is SQVTM and CDR2 is ANQGSEA. The CDR3 has 12 amino acids. V dropped 6 bases and J dropped 5 bases, with 12 bases sitting between them.